The 17 T cell receptor beta chains listed next were all sequenced from one sample in a study of PD-1 blockade in mismatch repair-deficient tumors. The table came from immunoSEQ multiplex PCR; TCRdb's copy has only in-frame clones and leaves some out. The sample holds 65,000 to 80,000 clones, 70% to 80% seen once. The source material was peripheral blood, sampled 2 weeks after starting pembrolizumab. These receptor sequences come from an adult with mismatch repair-deficient cancer.

This clone occurred once. The chain is built from TRBV30 and TRBJ1-2; 7 bases fit TRBD1. J lost 5 bases, V lost 5 bases, and 11 bases had no gene match. The V gene's germline CDR1 is GTSNPN and CDR2 SVGIG (reference sequence). This CDR3 region has 14 residues. CDR3 region: CAWSPRDRIYGYTF. The CDR3 region has the DNA TGTGCCTGGTCCCCCCGGGACAGAATATATGGCTACACCTTC.

V usage is TRBV7-2 and J usage is TRBJ2-7; D call uncertain. V was cut by 2 bases and J by 1 base, with 12 bases left in between. Germline V gene sequence: CDR1 SGHTA, CDR2 FQGNSA. The CDR3 is 15 amino acids. The CDR3 reads CASSLIGDLSYEQYF. CDR3 DNA: TGTGCCAGCAGCTTAATTGGGGATCTTTCCTACGAGCAGTACTTC.

This chain uses TRBV11-2 with TRBJ2-7; D unclear. Trimming shortened V by 6 bases and J by 3 bases, and 12 bases separated the two germline ends. Germline V lookup: CDR1 SGHAT, CDR2 FQNNGV. There are 13 residues in the CDR3. The CDR3 sequence is CASSPGMVYEQYF. The DNA of the CDR3 is TGTGCCAGCAGTCCGGGCATGGTCTACGAGCAGTACTTC.

This chain uses TRBV7-6 with TRBJ2-1; 8 bases map to TRBD2. This CDR3 spans 15 amino acids. CDR1 is SGHVS and CDR2 is FNYEAQ in the germline V gene. The V segment lost 5 bases and the J segment 7 bases; nucleotides outside the gene matches: 10. In DNA, the CDR3 is TGTGCCAGCAGCATAACCGGGACTAGGGGTAATGAGCAGTTCTTC. It is translated as CASSITGTRGNEQFF.

The rearrangement uses TRBV6-1 and TRBJ2-1; TRBD1 matches at 9 bases. This CDR3 is 15 amino acids long. The germline V gene has CDR1 MNHNS and CDR2 SASEGT. Trimming cost V 8 bases and J 9 bases; bases outside gene matches: 14. CDR3 residues: CASSLEQGAGGEQFF. The CDR3 DNA sequence: TGTGCCAGCTCGTTAGAACAGGGGGCAGGAGGTGAGCAGTTCTTC.

The rearrangement links TRBV4-1 to TRBJ1-5; D may be TRBD1 (5 bases). CDR3 length: 14 residues. The germline gives CDR1 MGHRA, CDR2 YSYEKL. V was trimmed by 4 bases and J by 3 bases, leaving 10 bases between them. The CDR3 protein is CASSPEDTNQPQHF. CDR3 DNA sequence: TGCGCCAGCAGCCCGGAGGACACCAATCAGCCCCAGCATTTT.

The chain carries TRBV4-3 and TRBJ2-7; D may correspond to TRBD1 or TRBD2 (5 bases each). V was cut by 0 bases and J by 2 bases, with 17 bases left in between. Looked up from germline, CDR1 is LGHNA and CDR2 is YSLEER. The length of the CDR3 is 17 residues. The CDR3 DNA is TGCGCCAGCAGCCAAGATCATTTCGGGGACCGGGCCTACGAGCAGTACTTC. This codes for CASSQDHFGDRAYEQYF.

This sequence joins TRBV29-1 and TRBJ2-7; 7 bases line up with TRBD1. The CDR3 is 13 residues long. Looked up from germline, CDR1 is SQVTM and CDR2 is ANQGSEA. V lost 4 bases and J lost 0; bases outside the gene matches: 3. For the CDR3, the DNA is TGCAGCGTTGCCGACAGGGCCTCCTACGAGCAGTACTTC. It translates to CSVADRASYEQYF.

V gene TRBV6-4 combines with J gene TRBJ1-1; D perhaps matches TRBD1 (5 bases). The CDR3 has 14 residues. V was pared by 2 bases and J by 9 bases, with 16 bases between. Germline CDR1 reads MRHNA; CDR2 reads SNTAGT. CDR3 in amino acids: CASSDRPGEGKAFF. Here the CDR3 DNA reads TGTGCCAGCAGTGACCGCCCGGGGGAAGGGAAAGCTTTCTTT.

The V call is TRBV7-9, the J call TRBJ1-4; no clear D. With 1 base removed from V and 11 bases from J, the gap between germline ends came to 14 bases. In germline, CDR1 is SEHNR, CDR2 FQNEAQ (reference sequence). The length of the CDR3 is 14 residues. CDR3 region: CASSLEEVAGKLFF. CDR3 nucleotides: TGTGCCAGCAGCTTAGAGGAGGTTGCTGGGAAACTGTTTTTT. Variable domain in full (rest from reference TRBV7-9 and TRBJ1-4): DTGVSQNPRHKITKRGQNVTFRCDPISEHNRLYWYRQTLGQGPEFLTYFQNEAQLEKSRLLSDRFSAERPKGSFSTLEIQRTEQGDSAMYLCASSLEEVAGKLFFGSGTQLSVL.

V is TRBV10-1 and J is TRBJ2-7, with 10 bases that match TRBD1. CDR3 length: 20 amino acids. From germline, CDR1 is WNHNN and CDR2 SYGVQD (reference sequence). V lost 2 bases to trimming and J lost 7 bases; unmatched junction nucleotides: 23. CDR3 protein: CASSEARERRDRGQFLEQYF. The CDR3 DNA follows: TGCGCCAGCAGTGAGGCCCGAGAACGCCGGGACAGGGGCCAATTCTTGGAGCAGTACTTC.

V is TRBV9 and J is TRBJ2-2; possible D gene TRBD1, 5 bases. Between the trimmed V and J ends, which lost 2 bases and 4 bases, there was a span of 12 bases. This CDR3 is built from 15 residues. Germline V CDR1 and CDR2: SGDLS, YYNGEE. The CDR3 spells CASSVAGARTGELFF. The CDR3 nucleotides are TGTGCCAGCAGCGTCGCTGGGGCGCGCACCGGGGAGCTGTTTTTT.

The chain is built from TRBV10-2 and TRBJ2-7; D may correspond to TRBD1 or TRBD2 (5 bases each). V lost 3 bases, J lost 6 bases, and 9 bases lay in between. Germline lookup yields CDR1 WSHSY and CDR2 SAAADI. The CDR3 contains 12 residues. CDR3 nucleotides: TGCGCCAGCAGTGATCAGGGAGCCGAGCAGTACTTC. Translation gives CASSDQGAEQYF.

The chain employs TRBV6-5 and TRBJ1-1; no definite D call. The CDR3 runs to 14 residues. Trimming cost V 2 bases and J 5 bases, with 12 bases left between them. The germline V gene has CDR1 MNHEY and CDR2 SVGAGI. The CDR3 loop is CASSYGWKRTEAFF. Written as DNA, the CDR3 is TGTGCCAGCAGTTACGGCTGGAAGAGGACTGAAGCTTTCTTT.

J is TRBJ1-5 and V is TRBV7-9, with D unresolved. The CDR3 extends over 14 amino acids. Germline CDR1 is SEHNR and CDR2 is FQNEAQ (reference sequence). Deletions cut 5 bases from V and 3 bases from J, with 11 bases between. The DNA for the CDR3 is TGTGCCAGCAGCCCCGACGGGAACAATCAGCCCCAGCATTTT. Translation: CASSPDGNNQPQHF.

The chain joins TRBV5-4 to TRBJ2-2; weak D call: TRBD1 (6 bases). The germline gives CDR1 SGHNT, CDR2 YYREEE (reference sequence). The V end was cut by 2 bases, the J end by 5 bases, with 13 bases between. The CDR3 length is 15 residues. CDR3 bases: TGTGCCAGCAGCTTCGACAGGCCGGGGACCGGGGAGCTGTTTTTT. Protein: CASSFDRPGTGELFF.

The V gene is TRBV2, the J gene TRBJ1-1; the match to TRBD1 covers 8 bases. The CDR3 runs to 13 residues. V was clipped by 6 bases and J by 5 bases; unmatched bases: 5. CDR1 and CDR2 from the germline V gene are SNHLY and FYNNEI. For the CDR3, the DNA is TGTGCCAGCAGCGACAGGGGTTGGACTGAAGCTTTCTTT. Encoded protein: CASSDRGWTEAFF. Together with reference TRBV2 and TRBJ1-1, the CDR3 gives the full variable domain: EPEVTQTPSHQVTQMGQEVILRCVPISNHLYFYWYRQILGQKVEFLVSFYNNEISEKSEIFDDQFSVERPDGSNFTLKIRSTKLEDSAMYFCASSDRGWTEAFFGQGTRLTVV.